The 29 T cell receptor beta chains below were found in one sample sequenced in a study of T cells after yellow fever vaccination. TCRdb used MiXCR to reprocess the 5' RACE reads, holding one entry per CDR3 protein. The sample yields about 53,000 distinct CDR3 sequences, roughly 7.4% seen once. Sequenced here: CD8+ T cells sorted from PBMCs, sampled on the day of the first yellow fever vaccination. The source is a man younger than 35 who received the YFV17D yellow fever vaccine.

This clonotype appeared many times. V and J are TRBV4-2 and TRBJ2-1; no firm D call. Trimming took 4 bases from V and 7 from J, leaving 11 bases between them. This CDR3 contains 13 residues. The V gene's germline CDR1 is LGHNA and CDR2 YNFKEQ. CDR3 in DNA: TGTGCCAGCAGCCGTGAGCCGAGGAATGAGCAGTTCTTC. This encodes CASSREPRNEQFF.

The V and J genes are TRBV5-4 and TRBJ2-7; D is possibly TRBD1 or TRBD2 (5 bases each). This CDR3 spans 15 amino acids. Germline V gene data show CDR1 as SGHNT and CDR2 as YYREEE (reference sequence). Trimming left V 1 base short and J 2 bases short, with 13 bases between. The CDR3 coding sequence is TGTGCCAGCAGCTTGAAGGGTGAGGGGACCTACGAGCAGTACTTC. Translation gives CASSLKGEGTYEQYF.

In its sample, this clonotype was seen a few times. The chain carries TRBV5-4 and TRBJ2-1; 8 bases are shared with TRBD1. The V segment lost 7 bases and the J segment 8 bases; nucleotides outside the gene matches: 14. The V gene's germline CDR1 is SGHNT and CDR2 YYREEE (reference sequence). The length of the CDR3 is 15 residues. CDR3: CASPPGPGGDDEQFF. CDR3 sequence (DNA): TGTGCCAGCCCCCCCGGACCAGGGGGCGACGATGAGCAGTTCTTC. The complete variable domain, with remaining parts taken from reference TRBV5-4 and TRBJ2-1, reads ETGVTQSPTHLIKTRGQQVTLRCSSQSGHNTVSWYQQALGQGPQFIFQYYREEENGRGNFPPRFSGLQFPNYSSELNVNALELDDSALYLCASPPGPGGDDEQFFGPGTRLTVL.

The table lists this clonotype with a few counts. The chain has TRBV6-2 or TRBV6-3 and TRBJ2-1; no clear D. The CDR3 is 12 amino acids. Germline loops: CDR1 MNHEY, CDR2 SVGEGT. Trimming cost V 2 bases and J 12 bases, with 11 bases left between them. The CDR3 spells CASSYSLGRQFF. The CDR3 DNA follows: TGTGCCAGCAGTTACAGTCTGGGCCGGCAGTTCTTC.

With respect to this clonotype: This sequence may be a read error, since a much larger clone differs from it by one base. This rearrangement joins TRBV12-3 or TRBV12-4 to TRBJ1-5; D ambiguous. The V and J ends lost 7 bases and 2 bases respectively, with 15 bases between them. The CDR3 covers 15 residues. CDR3 DNA sequence: TGTGCCAGCAACCTAGGGTCGAGGGGCAATCAGCCCCAGCATTTT. As protein: CASNLGSRGNQPQHF.

The rearrangement joins TRBV4-3 to TRBJ2-1; D is perhaps TRBD2 (5 bases). This CDR3 has 17 residues. V was cut by 0 bases and J by 6 bases, with 18 bases left in between. Germline values: CDR1 LGHNA, CDR2 YSLEER. The CDR3 DNA follows: TGCGCCAGCAGCCAAGATCCCGGGGTGATTTCAGTCAATGAGCAGTTCTTC. It is translated as CASSQDPGVISVNEQFF.

This clonotype has only a few counts. The chain combines TRBV7-9 with TRBJ2-1; TRBD2 matches 11 bases. Germline V gene lookup returns CDR1 SEHNR and CDR2 FQNEAQ (reference sequence). The CDR3 totals 13 residues. Unmatched junction bases numbered 7, after V lost 5 bases and J lost 13 bases. The CDR3, as DNA: TGTGCCAGCAGCCCCGGGACTAGCGGTGATCAGTTCTTC. Translated: CASSPGTSGDQFF.

The chain recombines TRBV19 with TRBJ1-1, with D hard to call. Germline V lookup: CDR1 LNHDA, CDR2 SQIVND (reference sequence). V was pared by 3 bases and J by 6 bases, with 17 bases between. CDR3 length: 15 amino acids. The DNA for the CDR3 is TGTGCCAGTAGTATCGCTGCGGGAACCCCCGCTGAAGCTTTCTTT. It translates to CASSIAAGTPAEAFF.

The chain has TRBV7-6 and TRBJ1-6; D gene ambiguous. Trimming removed 4 bases from V and 0 bases from J, with 10 bases in between. The CDR3 sequence is 16 residues long. Germline assignment: CDR1 SGHVS and CDR2 FNYEAQ. CDR3 region: CASSSGLNSYNSPLHF. Here the CDR3 DNA reads TGTGCCAGCAGCTCCGGCCTGAACTCCTATAATTCACCCCTCCACTTT.

This clonotype was seen repeatedly, ten times or more. This chain links TRBV7-9 with TRBJ2-5; either TRBD1 or TRBD2 may supply D (5 bases each). The germline V gene encodes CDR1 SEHNR and CDR2 FQNEAQ (reference sequence). The CDR3 runs to 14 residues. The germline V and J ends were trimmed by 3 bases and 3 bases, with 11 bases remaining between them. Here the CDR3 reads CASSLAMGEETQYF. CDR3 sequence (DNA): TGTGCCAGCAGCTTGGCAATGGGGGAAGAGACCCAGTACTTC.

Turning to this clonotype: With a much larger clone just one base away, this may be a read error. J is TRBJ2-7 and V is TRBV6-1, with unresolved D. Looked up from germline, CDR1 is MNHNS and CDR2 is SASEGT. This CDR3 region has 13 residues. The ends were cut back, 4 bases at V and 4 bases at J, with 11 bases in the middle. The CDR3, as DNA: TGTGCCAGCAGTGCACCGGGTTTGTACGAGCAGTACTTC. Its protein product is CASSAPGLYEQYF.

This clonotype has just one count. This chain joins TRBV4-2 and TRBJ1-1, with D hard to call. The CDR3 has 13 residues. Trimming cost V 1 base and J 3 bases, with 6 bases left between them. The germline V gene has CDR1 LGHNA and CDR2 YNFKEQ. The DNA of the CDR3 is TGTGCCAGCAGCCAAGCGGTGTACACTGAAGCTTTCTTT. This translates into CASSQAVYTEAFF.

This clonotype was counted ten times or more. The chain uses TRBV7-2 and TRBJ2-1; possible D gene TRBD1, 6 bases. Trimming pared 0 bases from V and 1 base from J, leaving 13 bases between. The CDR3 spans 17 residues. CDR1 is SGHTA and CDR2 is FQGNSA in the germline V gene. The CDR3 nucleotides are TGTGCCAGCAGCTTAGCTCGCAGGGGCTGGTCCTACAATGAGCAGTTCTTC. The encoded protein is CASSLARRGWSYNEQFF.

This clonotype was recorded at least ten times. This chain joins TRBV5-5 and TRBJ1-1; D remains unclear. Germline values: CDR1 SGHKS, CDR2 YYEKEE (reference sequence). Trimming shortened V by 4 bases and J by 4 bases, and 17 bases separated the two germline ends. There are 15 residues in the CDR3. CDR3 amino acids: CASSPGPPGGTEAFF. CDR3 nucleotides: TGTGCCAGCAGCCCTGGCCCTCCGGGTGGCACTGAAGCTTTCTTT. Full variable domain (rest looked up from reference TRBV5-5 and TRBJ1-1): DAGVTQSPTHLIKTRGQQVTLRCSPISGHKSVSWYQQVLGQGPQFIFQYYEKEERGRGNFPDRFSARQFPNYSSELNVNALLLGDSALYLCASSPGPPGGTEAFFGQGTRLTVV.

This clonotype turned up a few times. This chain uses TRBV6-2 or TRBV6-3 with TRBJ2-7; TRBD1 aligns across 9 bases. J lost 3 bases, V lost 2 bases, and 14 bases had no gene match. The CDR3 sequence is 18 residues long. Germline CDR1 is MNHEY and CDR2 is SVGEGT. In nucleotides, the CDR3 is TGTGCCAGCAGTTACGCGGTAGCCCGGGACAGGGTGATCTACGAGCAGTACGTC. This translates into CASSYAVARDRVIYEQYV.

As concerns this clonotype: One base away lies a much larger clone, so this may be a sequencing read error. V is TRBV11-2 and J is TRBJ2-3, with 8 bases matching TRBD2. Germline values: CDR1 SGHAT, CDR2 FQNNGV. The length of the CDR3 is 17 residues. The junction had 11 bases not matched to a gene; V was cut back by 5 bases and J by 1 base. The CDR3 DNA reads as TGTGCCAGCAGCCCGGGGGGACTAGTGGTCGGCACAGATACGCAGTATTTT. This encodes CASSPGGLVVGTDTQYF. Based on the CDR3 plus reference TRBV11-2 and TRBJ2-3, the full variable domain is EAGVAQSPRYKIIEKRQSVAFWCNPISGHATLYWYQQILGQGPKLLIQFQNNGVVDDSQLPKDRFSAERLKGVDSTLKIQPAKLEDSAVYLCASSPGGLVVGTDTQYFGPGTRLTVL.

Remarks on this clonotype: A much larger clone is a single base away; this may be a read error. This chain connects TRBV7-9 to TRBJ2-3; D not certain. The germline V gene encodes CDR1 SEHNR and CDR2 FQNEAQ (reference sequence). This CDR3 is 15 amino acids long. The CDR3 DNA reads as TGTGCCAGCAGCTTAGACCCCCGACCGGCTAATACGCACTATTTT. Protein sequence: CASSLDPRPANTHYF. Variable domain in full (rest from reference TRBV7-9 and TRBJ2-3): DTGVSQNPRHKITKRGQNVTFRCDPISEHNRLYWYRQTLGQGPEFLTYFQNEAQLEKSRLLSDRFSAERPKGSFSTLEIQRTEQGDSAMYLCASSLDPRPANTHYFGPGTRLTVL.

The chain recombines TRBV4-1 with TRBJ1-1; a weak D match, TRBD1 (6 bases). The V end was cut by 6 bases, the J end by 5 bases, with 16 bases between. This CDR3 has 14 amino acids. Germline-derived CDR1 and CDR2 are MGHRA and YSYEKL. CDR3 bases: TGCGCCAGCAGAGGATCGGGACATTTTACTGAAGCTTTCTTT. It codes for CASRGSGHFTEAFF.

This clonotype showed up just a few times. The chain has TRBV15 and TRBJ2-3, with 10 bases aligning to TRBD1. The V gene end was trimmed by 1 base and the J gene end by 5 bases; junction bases not matched to a gene: 6. The CDR3 has 16 residues. Germline lookup yields CDR1 LNHNV and CDR2 YYDKDF (reference sequence). This CDR3 reads CATSRGLGQGEDTQYF. CDR3 coding DNA: TGTGCCACCAGCAGAGGCCTAGGACAGGGGGAAGATACGCAGTATTTT.

This clonotype was counted at least ten times. This rearrangement joins TRBV24-1 to TRBJ2-1; the D is unclear. The V gene's germline CDR1 is KGHDR and CDR2 SFDVKD. The CDR3 has 13 amino acids. Trimming pared 4 bases from V and 7 bases from J, leaving 10 bases between. CDR3 amino acids: CATSEPVKNEQFF. As DNA, the CDR3 is TGTGCCACCAGTGAGCCAGTCAAGAATGAGCAGTTCTTC.

This clonotype was observed many times. The V and J genes are TRBV7-9 and TRBJ2-5, with D perhaps given as TRBD1 or TRBD2 (6 bases each). The CDR3 has 15 amino acids. From germline, CDR1 is SEHNR and CDR2 FQNEAQ (reference sequence). Between the trimmed V and J ends, which lost 5 bases and 0 bases, there was a span of 13 bases. This CDR3 reads CASSPQGGYQETQYF. The CDR3, as DNA: TGTGCCAGCAGCCCACAAGGGGGGTACCAAGAGACCCAGTACTTC. Using reference TRBV7-9 and TRBJ2-5 for the parts outside the CDR3, the full variable domain is DTGVSQNPRHKITKRGQNVTFRCDPISEHNRLYWYRQTLGQGPEFLTYFQNEAQLEKSRLLSDRFSAERPKGSFSTLEIQRTEQGDSAMYLCASSPQGGYQETQYFGPGTRLLVL.

The chain joins TRBV4-1 to TRBJ2-5; 9 bases align to TRBD2. Germline V gene lookup returns CDR1 MGHRA and CDR2 YSYEKL. With V trimmed by 0 bases and J by 7 bases, 12 bases remained unmatched. This CDR3 has 17 amino acids. The CDR3 is CASSQEGSGGHSGTQYF. In nucleotides, the CDR3 is TGCGCCAGCAGCCAAGAGGGAAGCGGGGGGCACTCAGGGACCCAGTACTTC.

At least ten counts were recorded for this clonotype. The V gene is TRBV6-2 or TRBV6-3, the J gene TRBJ2-7; the D gene could be TRBD1 or TRBD2 (5 bases each). CDR3 size: 15 residues. V was cut by 2 bases and J by 0 bases, with 11 bases left in between. Per germline, CDR1 MNHEY and CDR2 SVGEGT. For the CDR3, the DNA is TGTGCCAGCAGTTACGAGGGGTCACCCTCCTACGAGCAGTACTTC. Its translation: CASSYEGSPSYEQYF.

This clonotype was seen ten or more times. This chain uses TRBV4-1 with TRBJ2-7, with D unresolved. This CDR3 is 14 amino acids long. Looked up from germline, CDR1 is MGHRA and CDR2 is YSYEKL. The V gene lost 4 bases and the J gene lost 0 bases, with 10 bases spanning the gap. CDR3: CASSPEVVSYEQYV. As DNA, the CDR3 is TGCGCCAGCAGCCCCGAGGTAGTCTCCTACGAGCAGTACGTC.

In its sample, this clonotype was seen once. At one of its ends the junction is not consistent with the germline gene, which may arise from a read error. The DNA of the CDR3 is TGTGCCATCAGCCAGGGGGTCCGCAGGGGGCATTACGAGCAGTACTTC. This sequence encodes CAISQGVRRGHYEQYF. J is TRBJ2-7 and V is TRBV5-6, with 8 bases fitting TRBD1. This CDR3 has 16 residues. Per germline, CDR1 SGHDT and CDR2 YYEEEE.

This rearrangement joins TRBV6-6 to TRBJ1-1; D is uncertain. The CDR3 totals 12 residues. The germline CDR1 and CDR2 sequences are MNHNY and SVGAGI (reference sequence). Trimming removed 6 bases at V and 5 bases at J, with 10 bases between. CDR3 protein: CASRFAGTEAFF. CDR3 bases: TGTGCCAGCAGATTCGCGGGGACTGAAGCTTTCTTT.

Details on this clonotype: A clone one base away is much larger, so this may be a read error. The chain employs TRBV4-1 and TRBJ2-3; D uncertain. There are 14 residues in the CDR3. V dropped 0 bases and J dropped 6 bases, with 10 bases sitting between them. Germline CDR1 and CDR2: MGHRA and YSYEKL. The CDR3 coding sequence is TGCGCCAGCAGCCAAGAACTATCGGAGGATACGCAGTATTTT. It encodes CASSQELSEDTQYF.

The sample holds many counts of this clonotype. The chain employs TRBV29-1 and TRBJ2-7; TRBD2 matches 12 bases. From germline, CDR1 is SQVTM and CDR2 ANQGSEA. V dropped 3 bases and J dropped 4; count of bases not matched to a gene: 7. The CDR3 sequence is 15 residues long. CDR3: CSVEATSGGPYEQYF. CDR3 in DNA: TGCAGCGTTGAGGCGACTAGCGGGGGACCGTACGAGCAGTACTTC.

This clonotype was seen many times. The chain couples TRBV24-1 to TRBJ2-2; D not certain. V was cut by 1 base and J by 4 bases, with 3 bases left in between. Germline values: CDR1 KGHDR, CDR2 SFDVKD. CDR3 length equals 13 residues. This CDR3 is CATSDLSTGELFF. CDR3 nucleotide sequence: TGTGCCACCAGTGATTTAAGCACCGGGGAGCTGTTTTTT.